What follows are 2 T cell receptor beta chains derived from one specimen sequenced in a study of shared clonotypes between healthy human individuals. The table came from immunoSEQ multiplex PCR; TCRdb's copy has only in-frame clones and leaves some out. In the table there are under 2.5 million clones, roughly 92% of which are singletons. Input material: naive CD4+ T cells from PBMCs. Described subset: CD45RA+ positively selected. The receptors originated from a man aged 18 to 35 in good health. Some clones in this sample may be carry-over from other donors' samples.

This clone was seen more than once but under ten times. The CDR3 sequence is CASSRQGEGEKLFF. Written as DNA, the CDR3 is TGTGCCAGCTCTCGTCAGGGGGAAGGCGAAAAACTGTTTTTT. The V call is TRBV18, the J call TRBJ1-4, with TRBD1 matching 7 bases. The J segment lost 8 bases and the V segment lost 6 bases, leaving 9 bases of the junction unmatched. CDR3 length: 14 amino acids. Germline CDR1 KGHSH, CDR2 LQKENI. The variable domain in full, completed from reference TRBV18 and TRBJ1-4, reads NAGVMQNPRHLVRRRGQEARLRCSPMKGHSHVYWYRQLPEEGLKFMVYLQKENIIDESGMPKERFSAEFPKEGPSILRIQQVVRGDSAAYFCASSRQGEGEKLFFGSGTQLSVL.

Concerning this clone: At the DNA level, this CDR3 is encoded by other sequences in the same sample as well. The CDR3 DNA is TGTGCCAGCAGTTTGCAAGGCCCTGGAAACACCATATATTTT. It codes for CASSLQGPGNTIYF. This rearrangement joins TRBV28 to TRBJ1-3, with D uncertain. The CDR3 totals 14 residues. Trimming removed 3 bases at V and 2 bases at J, with 8 bases between. CDR1 and CDR2 from the germline V gene are MDHEN and SYDVKM.